The entry that follows covers one TCR beta chain sequence. This record belongs to a study of shared clonotypes between healthy human individuals. The assay was immunoSEQ multiplex PCR, and TCRdb's table has in-frame clones only and misses some. Here the sample spans about 960,000 clones, 76% being singletons. The V gene's germline CDR1 is SGHRS and CDR2 YFSETQ. V gave up 4 bases and J gave up 0 bases, with 14 bases separating them. The CDR3 runs to 16 residues. The specimen was memory CD4+ T cells sorted from blood. Sample subset: CD45RA-negative fraction. The sequence was collected from a man between 18 and 29 years old in good health. V is TRBV5-1 and J is TRBJ2-1; D remains ambiguous. DNA of the CDR3: TGCGCCAGCAGCCGTTTGGGGTCCTCCTCCTACAATGAGCAGTTCTTC. Amino acids: CASSRLGSSSYNEQFF.